This TCR beta chain was found in a study of T cells expressing NK-cell markers. At the level of the study: CD3+CD56+NKG2C+, CD3+CD56+NKG2C- and CD3+CD56-NKG2C+ T cells, once sorted, supplied the TCR beta repertoires.

Overall study findings and caveats: In four donors, these clonotypes also led the CD3+CD56-NKG2C+ fraction. Dominant NKG2C+ clonotypes were found to form about 1.0-7.0% of CD8+ T cells in over five donors.

5'RACE template switching built TCR beta cDNA with unique molecular identifiers. TCRdb reworked the 5' RACE reads into one entry per CDR3 protein, no DNA. Its clone listing holds under 500,000 distinct CDR3 sequences. With respect to this clonotype: Its antigen is unidentified.

The CDR3 length is 17 residues. The germline CDR1 and CDR2 sequences are SSHAT and FNYEAQ (reference sequence). This chain connects TRBV7-7 to TRBJ1-5; the D call from TCRdb, TRBD1, cannot be confirmed without DNA. Sequenced material: blood T cells: a sorted CD56 or NKG2C T cell subset, CD4+ or CD8+ T cells, or bulk PBMC T cells (not recorded which). The receptor's source is a woman between 18 and 70 years old in good health. This CDR3 reads CAMGPGRESLLGQPQHF.